Following are 15 T cell receptor beta chains from one sample sequenced in a study of T cell responses to AZD1222 COVID-19 vaccine. Assay used: immunoSEQ multiplex PCR; TCRdb lists only in-frame clones, some missing. The sample has fewer than 200,000 clones; approximately 89% are singletons. The sample consisted of peripheral blood, taken 28 days after the second AZD1222 dose. The receptors stem from an adult who received the AZD1222 COVID-19 vaccine.

This chain connects TRBV19 to TRBJ2-2, with 7 bases identical to TRBD2. CDR3 length: 16 residues. The germline CDR1 and CDR2 sequences are LNHDA and SQIVND (reference sequence). V trimming: 1 base; J trimming: 5 bases; junction bases outside the gene matches: 7. In DNA, the CDR3 is TGTGCCAGTAGTATAGGGGCGGGAGTTGGGACCGGGGAGCTGTTTTTT. It codes for CASSIGAGVGTGELFF.

The CDR3 protein is CASSRSIIPGTLYGYTF. As DNA, the CDR3 is TGTGCCAGCAGCCGATCAATCATACCCGGGACTCTCTATGGCTACACCTTC. This sequence joins TRBV5-5 and TRBJ1-2; a possible D gene is TRBD1 (5 bases). V was shortened by 4 bases and J by 4 bases, with 23 bases between the two germline ends. CDR3 size: 17 residues. The germline V gene has CDR1 SGHKS and CDR2 YYEKEE (reference sequence).

V and J are TRBV29-1 and TRBJ1-1, with 9 bases matching TRBD1. Trimming cost V 7 bases and J 4 bases; bases outside gene matches: 4. The CDR3 loop spans 12 amino acids. CDR1 and CDR2 from the germline V gene are SQVTM and ANQGSEA. CDR3 coding DNA: TGCAGCGGTGGACAGGGGTCCACTGAAGCTTTCTTT. Residues: CSGGQGSTEAFF.

The V gene is TRBV30, the J gene TRBJ1-4; possible D gene TRBD1, 5 bases. This CDR3 comprises 12 residues. Looked up from germline, CDR1 is GTSNPN and CDR2 is SVGIG (reference sequence). V was clipped by 1 base and J by 7 bases, with 7 bases between them. This chain's CDR3 is CAWSDQGEKLFF. In nucleotides, the CDR3 is TGTGCCTGGAGTGACCAGGGTGAAAAACTGTTTTTT.

As concerns this clone: Other DNA variants within this sample encode the same CDR3. The rearrangement joins TRBV28 to TRBJ1-5; TRBD1 might be the D (6 bases). Trimming took off 6 bases at V and 7 bases at J, with 10 bases between the two ends. This CDR3 region has 12 residues. Germline loops: CDR1 MDHEN, CDR2 SYDVKM. The CDR3: CASSRGQQPQHF. The CDR3 DNA follows: TGTGCCAGCAGCCGGGGGCAGCAGCCCCAGCATTTT.

The chain uses TRBV6-5 and TRBJ1-6; D is ambiguous. The CDR3 runs 14 residues. V lost 6 bases, J lost 10 bases, and 16 bases lay in between. The germline V gene has CDR1 MNHEY and CDR2 SVGAGI. This CDR3 reads CASRLGALGSPLHF. The DNA for the CDR3 is TGTGCCAGCAGATTGGGCGCCTTAGGGTCACCCCTCCACTTT.

The rearrangement links TRBV4-2 to TRBJ1-2; possible D gene TRBD1, 5 bases. Trimming took off 1 base at V and 5 bases at J, with 14 bases between the two ends. The germline V gene has CDR1 LGHNA and CDR2 YNFKEQ. The CDR3 loop spans 15 amino acids. CDR3 sequence: CASSQGTSVGYGYTF. For the CDR3, the DNA is TGTGCCAGCAGCCAAGGGACATCCGTAGGGTATGGCTACACCTTC.

CDR3 region: CASTLTARSGAFF. As DNA, the CDR3 is TGTGCCAGCACCCTGACGGCCAGGAGTGGAGCTTTCTTT. This sequence joins TRBV2 and TRBJ1-1; D is uncertain. Germline V gives CDR1 SNHLY, CDR2 FYNNEI. V was pared by 7 bases and J by 10 bases, with 19 bases between. The CDR3 has 13 residues.

The V and J genes are TRBV7-9 and TRBJ2-2; D tentatively fits TRBD1 or TRBD2 (6 bases each). This CDR3 region has 15 residues. Trimming removed 4 bases at V and 8 bases at J, with 17 bases between. The V gene's germline CDR1 is SEHNR and CDR2 FQNEAQ (reference sequence). The CDR3 here is CASSSPQRGAGELFF. CDR3 bases: TGTGCCAGCAGCTCCCCCCAAAGGGGGGCAGGGGAGCTGTTTTTT. The full variable domain, rest sourced from reference TRBV7-9 and TRBJ2-2, is DTGVSQNPRHKITKRGQNVTFRCDPISEHNRLYWYRQTLGQGPEFLTYFQNEAQLEKSRLLSDRFSAERPKGSFSTLEIQRTEQGDSAMYLCASSSPQRGAGELFFGEGSRLTVL.

V is TRBV6-6 and J is TRBJ2-1; 11 nucleotides line up with TRBD1. This CDR3 spans 12 amino acids. Losses at the gene ends were 11 bases for V and 9 bases for J; bases not matched to a gene: 6. The germline V gene encodes CDR1 MNHNY and CDR2 SVGAGI (reference sequence). The CDR3 region is CAGGQGDFEQFF. CDR3 DNA sequence: TGTGCCGGGGGACAGGGGGACTTTGAGCAGTTCTTC.

This sequence joins TRBV18 and TRBJ2-3, with D maybe TRBD2 (6 bases). CDR3 length equals 14 residues. V was shortened by 3 bases and J by 3 bases, with 10 bases between the two germline ends. Germline V lookup: CDR1 KGHSH, CDR2 LQKENI. The CDR3: CASSPRLGTDTQYF. The CDR3 DNA sequence: TGTGCCAGCTCACCCCGACTAGGTACAGATACGCAGTATTTT.

This clone has just one count. CDR3 sequence: CASSPRTLGTEAFF. The CDR3 DNA follows: TGTGCCAGCAGCCCCCGGACCCTGGGGACTGAAGCTTTCTTT. This rearrangement joins TRBV11-2 to TRBJ1-1, with no clear D. V lost 5 bases and J 5 bases, leaving 15 bases between the germline ends. The germline V gene has CDR1 SGHAT and CDR2 FQNNGV. This CDR3 is 14 amino acids long.

The chain recombines TRBV6-5 with TRBJ1-4; 7 bases align to TRBD1. V was pared by 5 bases and J by 2 bases, with 5 bases of the junction left unmatched. CDR1 and CDR2 (germline): MNHEY, SVGAGI. The length of the CDR3 is 15 residues. The CDR3 sequence is CASSTTGRTNEKLFF. CDR3 nucleotide sequence: TGTGCCAGCAGTACGACAGGGCGGACTAATGAAAAACTGTTTTTT.

V is TRBV19 and J is TRBJ2-1; 9 nucleotides line up with TRBD1. Germline V gives CDR1 LNHDA, CDR2 SQIVND (reference sequence). J gave up 7 bases and V 4 bases, and 5 bases lay outside the gene matches. This CDR3 is built from 14 residues. CDR3 sequence: CASSTGTGYNEQFF. The CDR3 coding sequence is TGTGCCAGTAGTACCGGGACAGGGTATAATGAGCAGTTCTTC. The full variable domain, with the rest looked up from reference TRBV19 and TRBJ2-1, is DGGITQSPKYLFRKEGQNVTLSCEQNLNHDAMYWYRQDPGQGLRLIYYSQIVNDFQKGDIAEGYSVSREKKESFPLTVTSAQKNPTAFYLCASSTGTGYNEQFFGPGTRLTVL.

The CDR3 protein is CASSSDNQPQHF. The CDR3 bases are TGTGCCAGCAGCTCCGACAATCAGCCCCAGCATTTT. This rearrangement joins TRBV12-3 or TRBV12-4 to TRBJ1-5; D uncertain. The CDR3 contains 12 residues. The germline V and J ends were trimmed by 6 bases and 3 bases, with 6 bases remaining between them.